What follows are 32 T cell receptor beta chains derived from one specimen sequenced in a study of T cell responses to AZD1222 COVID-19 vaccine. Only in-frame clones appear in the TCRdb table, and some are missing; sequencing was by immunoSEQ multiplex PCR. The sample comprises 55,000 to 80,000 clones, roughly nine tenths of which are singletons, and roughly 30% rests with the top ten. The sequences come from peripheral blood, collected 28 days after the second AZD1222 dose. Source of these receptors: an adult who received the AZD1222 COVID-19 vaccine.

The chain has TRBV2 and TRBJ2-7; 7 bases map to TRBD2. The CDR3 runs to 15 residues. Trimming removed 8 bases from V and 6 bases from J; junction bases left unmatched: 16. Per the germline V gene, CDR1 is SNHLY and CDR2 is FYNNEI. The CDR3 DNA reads TGTGCCAGCTCGGGGACTACTGGCCCCAGCGGCGAGCAGTACTTC. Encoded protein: CASSGTTGPSGEQYF.

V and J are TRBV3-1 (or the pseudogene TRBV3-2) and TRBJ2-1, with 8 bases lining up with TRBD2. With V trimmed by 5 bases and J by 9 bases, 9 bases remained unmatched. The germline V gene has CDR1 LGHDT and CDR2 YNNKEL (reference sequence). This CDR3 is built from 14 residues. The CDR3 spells CASSSRGGDTEQFF. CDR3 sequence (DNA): TGTGCCAGCAGCTCCCGGGGGGGGGATACTGAGCAGTTCTTC.

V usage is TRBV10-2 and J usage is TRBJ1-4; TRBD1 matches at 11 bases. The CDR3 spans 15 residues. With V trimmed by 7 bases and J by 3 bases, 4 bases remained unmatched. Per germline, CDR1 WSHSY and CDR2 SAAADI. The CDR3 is CASTGTGGSNEKLFF. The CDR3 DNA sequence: TGCGCCAGCACCGGGACAGGGGGTTCTAATGAAAAACTGTTTTTT.

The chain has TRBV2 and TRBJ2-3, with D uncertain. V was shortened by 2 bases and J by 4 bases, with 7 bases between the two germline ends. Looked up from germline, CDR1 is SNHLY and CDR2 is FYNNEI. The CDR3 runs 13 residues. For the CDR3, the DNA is TGTGCCAGCAGTGAATACTGGGCAGATACGCAGTATTTT. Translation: CASSEYWADTQYF. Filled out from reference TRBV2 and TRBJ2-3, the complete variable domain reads EPEVTQTPSHQVTQMGQEVILRCVPISNHLYFYWYRQILGQKVEFLVSFYNNEISEKSEIFDDQFSVERPDGSNFTLKIRSTKLEDSAMYFCASSEYWADTQYFGPGTRLTVL.

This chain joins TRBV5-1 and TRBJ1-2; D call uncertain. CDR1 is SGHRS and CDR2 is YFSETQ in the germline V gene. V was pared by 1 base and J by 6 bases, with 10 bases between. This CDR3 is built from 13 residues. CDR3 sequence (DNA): TGCGCCAGCAGCTTGCTGGGAATCGATGGCTACACCTTC. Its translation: CASSLLGIDGYTF.

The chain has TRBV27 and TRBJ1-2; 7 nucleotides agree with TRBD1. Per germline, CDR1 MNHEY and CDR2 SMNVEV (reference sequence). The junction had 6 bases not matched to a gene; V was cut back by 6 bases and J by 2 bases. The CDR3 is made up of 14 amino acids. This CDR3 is CASSQGTANYGYTF. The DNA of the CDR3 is TGTGCCAGCAGCCAAGGGACAGCCAACTATGGCTACACCTTC.

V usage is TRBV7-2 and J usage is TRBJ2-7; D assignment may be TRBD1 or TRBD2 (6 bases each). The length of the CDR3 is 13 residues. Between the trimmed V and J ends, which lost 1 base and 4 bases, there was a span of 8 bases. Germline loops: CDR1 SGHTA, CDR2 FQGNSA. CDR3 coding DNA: TGTGCCAGCAGCTTAGGAGGGGGGTACGAGCAGTACTTC. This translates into CASSLGGGYEQYF.

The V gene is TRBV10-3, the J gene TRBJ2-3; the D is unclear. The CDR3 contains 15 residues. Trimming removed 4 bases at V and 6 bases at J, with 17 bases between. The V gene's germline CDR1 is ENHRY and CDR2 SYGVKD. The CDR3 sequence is CAISGGRFSQDTQYF. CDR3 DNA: TGTGCCATCAGTGGGGGTAGGTTTTCTCAGGATACGCAGTATTTT.

The DNA for the CDR3 is TGTGCCATCAGTGGGGGCGGGTACGATGAGCAGTTCTTC. Translated, it gives CAISGGGYDEQFF. This chain joins TRBV10-3 and TRBJ2-1, with D perhaps being TRBD1 or TRBD2 (5 bases each). CDR1 is ENHRY, CDR2 SYGVKD, per germline. The V end lost 4 bases, the J end lost 8 bases, and 12 bases lay between the germline ends. This CDR3 spans 13 amino acids.

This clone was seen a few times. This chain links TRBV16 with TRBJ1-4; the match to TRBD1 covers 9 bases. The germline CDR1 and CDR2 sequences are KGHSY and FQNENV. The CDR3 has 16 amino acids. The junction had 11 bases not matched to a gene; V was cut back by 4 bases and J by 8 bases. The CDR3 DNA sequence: TGTGCCAGCAGCCGGACTCGGGACAGGGCTTACGAAAAACTGTTTTTT. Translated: CASSRTRDRAYEKLFF.

For the CDR3, the DNA is TGCGCCAGCAGCTTGTTACAGGGGGCGCAAGGTAGTGGCTACACCTTC. Translating gives CASSLLQGAQGSGYTF. The chain carries TRBV5-1 and TRBJ1-2; 9 positions match TRBD1. Germline loops: CDR1 SGHRS, CDR2 YFSETQ. The CDR3 runs 16 residues. Trimming removed 1 base from V and 7 bases from J; junction bases left unmatched: 11.

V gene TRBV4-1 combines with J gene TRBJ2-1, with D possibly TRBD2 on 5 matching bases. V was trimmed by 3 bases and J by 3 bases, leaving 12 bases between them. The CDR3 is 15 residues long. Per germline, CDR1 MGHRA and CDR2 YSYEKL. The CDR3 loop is CASSQGEGGYNEQFF. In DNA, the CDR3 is TGCGCCAGCAGCCAGGGAGAGGGTGGCTACAATGAGCAGTTCTTC.

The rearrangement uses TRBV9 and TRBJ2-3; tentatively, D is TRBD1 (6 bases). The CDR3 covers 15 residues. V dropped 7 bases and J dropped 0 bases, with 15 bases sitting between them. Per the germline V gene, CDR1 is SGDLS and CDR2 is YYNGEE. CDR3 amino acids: CASSTGTKSTDTQYF. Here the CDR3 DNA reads TGTGCCAGCTCGACCGGGACAAAAAGCACAGATACGCAGTATTTT.

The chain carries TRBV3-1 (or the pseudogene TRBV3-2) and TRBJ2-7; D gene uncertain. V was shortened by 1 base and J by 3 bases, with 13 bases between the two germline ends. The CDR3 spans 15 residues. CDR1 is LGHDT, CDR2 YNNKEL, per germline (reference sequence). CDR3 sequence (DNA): TGTGCCAGCAGCCAAGGGTCCCTGTCGGGCTACGAGCAGTACTTC. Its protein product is CASSQGSLSGYEQYF.

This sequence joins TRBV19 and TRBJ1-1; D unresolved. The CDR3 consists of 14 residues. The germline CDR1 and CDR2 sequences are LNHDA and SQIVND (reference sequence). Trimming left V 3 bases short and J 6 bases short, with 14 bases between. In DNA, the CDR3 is TGTGCCAGTAGTATTCCCCGCAGTGGTCCTGAAGCTTTCTTT. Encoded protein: CASSIPRSGPEAFF. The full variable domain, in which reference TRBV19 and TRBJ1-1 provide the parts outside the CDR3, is DGGITQSPKYLFRKEGQNVTLSCEQNLNHDAMYWYRQDPGQGLRLIYYSQIVNDFQKGDIAEGYSVSREKKESFPLTVTSAQKNPTAFYLCASSIPRSGPEAFFGQGTRLTVV.

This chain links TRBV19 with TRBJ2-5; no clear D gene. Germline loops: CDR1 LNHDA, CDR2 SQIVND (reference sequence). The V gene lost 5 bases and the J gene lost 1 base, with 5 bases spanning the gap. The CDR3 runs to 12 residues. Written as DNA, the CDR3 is TGTGCCAGTAGTGCCCTCCAAGAGACCCAGTACTTC. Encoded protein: CASSALQETQYF.

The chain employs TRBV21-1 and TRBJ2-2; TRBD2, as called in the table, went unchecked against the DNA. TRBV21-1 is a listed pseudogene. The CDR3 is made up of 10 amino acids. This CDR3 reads CASSPRWVFF. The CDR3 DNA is TGTGCCAGCAGCCCGAGGTGGGTGTTTTTT.

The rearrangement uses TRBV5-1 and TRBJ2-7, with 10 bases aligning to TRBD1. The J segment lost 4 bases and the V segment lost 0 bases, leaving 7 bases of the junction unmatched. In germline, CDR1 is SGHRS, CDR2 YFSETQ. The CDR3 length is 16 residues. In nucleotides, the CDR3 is TGCGCCAGCAGCTTGGGAGACAGGGGGCCTGTGTACGAGCAGTACTTC. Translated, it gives CASSLGDRGPVYEQYF.

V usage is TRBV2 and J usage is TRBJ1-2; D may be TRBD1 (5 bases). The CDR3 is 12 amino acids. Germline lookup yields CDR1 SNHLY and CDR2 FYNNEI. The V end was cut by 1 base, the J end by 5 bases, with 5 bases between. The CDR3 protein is CASSEEGYGYTF. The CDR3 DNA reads TGTGCCAGCAGTGAAGAGGGGTATGGCTACACCTTC. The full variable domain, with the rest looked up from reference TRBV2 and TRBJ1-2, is EPEVTQTPSHQVTQMGQEVILRCVPISNHLYFYWYRQILGQKVEFLVSFYNNEISEKSEIFDDQFSVERPDGSNFTLKIRSTKLEDSAMYFCASSEEGYGYTFGSGTRLTVV.

The CDR3 nucleotides are TGTGCCACCTCACTTCAGGGGGCTGGGGAAAAACTGTTTTTT. Translated, it gives CATSLQGAGEKLFF. V gene TRBV19 combines with J gene TRBJ1-4; 8 nucleotides match TRBD1. The length of the CDR3 is 14 residues. The germline V gene has CDR1 LNHDA and CDR2 SQIVND (reference sequence). V lost 10 bases and J lost 8; bases outside the gene matches: 12.

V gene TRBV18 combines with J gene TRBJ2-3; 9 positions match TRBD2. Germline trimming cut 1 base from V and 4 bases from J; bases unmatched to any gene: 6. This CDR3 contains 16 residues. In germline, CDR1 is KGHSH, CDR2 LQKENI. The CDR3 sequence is CASSPRSSGDADTQYF. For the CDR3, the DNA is TGTGCCAGCTCACCACGGTCTAGCGGGGACGCAGATACGCAGTATTTT.

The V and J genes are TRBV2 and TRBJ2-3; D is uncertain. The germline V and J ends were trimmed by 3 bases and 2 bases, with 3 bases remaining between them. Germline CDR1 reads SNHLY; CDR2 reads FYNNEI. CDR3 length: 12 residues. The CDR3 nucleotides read TGTGCCAGCAGTGATGTCACAGATACGCAGTATTTT. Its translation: CASSDVTDTQYF.

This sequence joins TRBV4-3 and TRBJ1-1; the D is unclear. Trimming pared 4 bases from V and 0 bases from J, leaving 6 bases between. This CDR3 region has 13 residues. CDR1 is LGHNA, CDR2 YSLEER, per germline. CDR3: CASSPGMNTEAFF. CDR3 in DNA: TGCGCCAGCAGCCCAGGCATGAACACTGAAGCTTTCTTT.

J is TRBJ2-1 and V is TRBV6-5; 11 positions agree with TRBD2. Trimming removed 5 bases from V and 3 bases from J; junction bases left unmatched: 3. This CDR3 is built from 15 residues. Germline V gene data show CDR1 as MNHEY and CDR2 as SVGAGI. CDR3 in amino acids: CASSQTSGGYNEQFF. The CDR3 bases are TGTGCCAGCAGTCAAACTAGCGGGGGCTACAATGAGCAGTTCTTC.

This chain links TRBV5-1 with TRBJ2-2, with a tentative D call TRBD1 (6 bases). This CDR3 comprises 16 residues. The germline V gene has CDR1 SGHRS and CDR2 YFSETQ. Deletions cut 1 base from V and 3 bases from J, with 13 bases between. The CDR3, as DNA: TGCGCCAGCAGCTTGAACAGGGCCAGATACACCGGGGAGCTGTTTTTT. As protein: CASSLNRARYTGELFF.

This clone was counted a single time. The DNA of the CDR3 is TGTGCCAGCAGCTTATCGGCCGGGACTAGCGGGATCCGGCAGTTCTTC. The encoded protein is CASSLSAGTSGIRQFF. The V gene is TRBV11-2, the J gene TRBJ2-1; 13 bases agree with TRBD2. The V gene end was trimmed by 2 bases and the J gene end by 12 bases; junction bases not matched to a gene: 10. The V gene's germline CDR1 is SGHAT and CDR2 FQNNGV. This CDR3 contains 16 residues.

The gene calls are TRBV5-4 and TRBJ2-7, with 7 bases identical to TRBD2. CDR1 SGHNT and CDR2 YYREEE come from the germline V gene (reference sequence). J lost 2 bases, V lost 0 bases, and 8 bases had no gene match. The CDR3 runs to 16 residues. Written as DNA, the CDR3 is TGTGCCAGCAGCTTGGGAGTAGCGGGCGTAACCTACGAGCAGTACTTC. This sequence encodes CASSLGVAGVTYEQYF. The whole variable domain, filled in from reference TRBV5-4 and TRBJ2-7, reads ETGVTQSPTHLIKTRGQQVTLRCSSQSGHNTVSWYQQALGQGPQFIFQYYREEENGRGNFPPRFSGLQFPNYSSELNVNALELDDSALYLCASSLGVAGVTYEQYFGPGTRLTVT.

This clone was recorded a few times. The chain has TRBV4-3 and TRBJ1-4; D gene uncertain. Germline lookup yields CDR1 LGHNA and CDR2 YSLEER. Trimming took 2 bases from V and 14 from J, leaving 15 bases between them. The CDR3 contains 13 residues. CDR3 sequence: CASSQQGSARLFF. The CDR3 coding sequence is TGCGCCAGCAGCCAACAAGGGTCCGCGAGGCTGTTTTTT.

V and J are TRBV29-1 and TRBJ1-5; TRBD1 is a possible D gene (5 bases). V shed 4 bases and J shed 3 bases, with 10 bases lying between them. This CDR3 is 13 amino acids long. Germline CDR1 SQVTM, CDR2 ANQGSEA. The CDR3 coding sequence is TGCAGCGTTGGGGGGGGACTCAATCAGCCCCAGCATTTT. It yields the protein CSVGGGLNQPQHF.

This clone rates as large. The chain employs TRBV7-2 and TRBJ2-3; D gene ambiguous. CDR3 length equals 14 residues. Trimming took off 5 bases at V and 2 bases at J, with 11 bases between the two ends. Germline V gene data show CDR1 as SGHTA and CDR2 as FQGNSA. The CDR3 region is CASSLEDFTDTQYF. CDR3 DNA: TGTGCCAGCAGCCTAGAAGACTTCACAGATACGCAGTATTTT. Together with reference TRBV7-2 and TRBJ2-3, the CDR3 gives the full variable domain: GAGVSQSPSNKVTEKGKDVELRCDPISGHTALYWYRQSLGQGLEFLIYFQGNSAPDKSGLPSDRFSAERTGGSVSTLTIQRTQQEDSAVYLCASSLEDFTDTQYFGPGTRLTVL.

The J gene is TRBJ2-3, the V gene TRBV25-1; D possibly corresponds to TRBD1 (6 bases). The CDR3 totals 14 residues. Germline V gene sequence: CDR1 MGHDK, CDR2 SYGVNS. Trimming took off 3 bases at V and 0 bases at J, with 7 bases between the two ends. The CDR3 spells CASSEQGSTDTQYF. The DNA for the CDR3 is TGTGCCAGCAGTGAGCAGGGGAGCACAGATACGCAGTATTTT.

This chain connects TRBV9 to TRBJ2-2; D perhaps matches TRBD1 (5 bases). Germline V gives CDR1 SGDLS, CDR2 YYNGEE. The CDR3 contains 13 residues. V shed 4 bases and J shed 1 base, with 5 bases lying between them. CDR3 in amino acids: CASSTGNTGELFF. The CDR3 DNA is TGTGCCAGCAGCACAGGGAACACCGGGGAGCTGTTTTTT.